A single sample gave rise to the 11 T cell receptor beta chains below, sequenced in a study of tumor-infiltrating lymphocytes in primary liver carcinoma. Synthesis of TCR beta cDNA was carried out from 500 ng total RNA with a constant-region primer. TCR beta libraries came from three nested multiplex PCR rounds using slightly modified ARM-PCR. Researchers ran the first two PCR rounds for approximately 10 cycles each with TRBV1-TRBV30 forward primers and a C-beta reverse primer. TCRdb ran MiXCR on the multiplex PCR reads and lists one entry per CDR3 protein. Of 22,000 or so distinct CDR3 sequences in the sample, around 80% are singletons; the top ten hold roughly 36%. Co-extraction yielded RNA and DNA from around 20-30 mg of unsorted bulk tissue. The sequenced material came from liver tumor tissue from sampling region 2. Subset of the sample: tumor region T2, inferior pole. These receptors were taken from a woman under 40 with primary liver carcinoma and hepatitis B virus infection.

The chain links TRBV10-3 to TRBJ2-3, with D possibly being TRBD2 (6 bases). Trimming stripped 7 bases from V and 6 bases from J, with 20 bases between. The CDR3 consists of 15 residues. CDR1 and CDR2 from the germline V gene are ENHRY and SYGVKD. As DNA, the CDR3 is TGTGCCATCAATGAACCCGGGAGAGTGGCCGATACGCAGTATTTT. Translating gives CAINEPGRVADTQYF.

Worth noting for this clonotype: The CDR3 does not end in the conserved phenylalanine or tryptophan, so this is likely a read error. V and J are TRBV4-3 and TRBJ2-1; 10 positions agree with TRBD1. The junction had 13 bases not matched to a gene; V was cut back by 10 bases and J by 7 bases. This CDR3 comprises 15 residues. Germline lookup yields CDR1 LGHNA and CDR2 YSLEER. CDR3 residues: CANRNRDRGFNEQFL. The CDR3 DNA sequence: TGCGCCAACAGAAATCGGGACAGGGGTTTTAATGAGCAGTTCCTC.

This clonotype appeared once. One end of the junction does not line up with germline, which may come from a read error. CDR3 nucleotide sequence: TGTGCCAGTAGCTTACCCCGAGCGGGAGACCCGAACACCGGGGAGCTGTTTTTT. This sequence encodes CASSLPRAGDPNTGELFF. The V gene is TRBV11-2, the J gene TRBJ2-2; 8 bases align to TRBD2. The CDR3 is 18 residues long. Germline V CDR1 and CDR2: SGHAT, FQNNGV.

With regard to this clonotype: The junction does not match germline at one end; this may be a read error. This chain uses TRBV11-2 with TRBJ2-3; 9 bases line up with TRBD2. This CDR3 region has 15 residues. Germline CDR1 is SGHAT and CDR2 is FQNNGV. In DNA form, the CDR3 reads TGTGCCAGCAGCTCAGGAAGCGGGAGGACAGATACGCAGCATTTC. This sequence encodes CASSSGSGRTDTQHF.

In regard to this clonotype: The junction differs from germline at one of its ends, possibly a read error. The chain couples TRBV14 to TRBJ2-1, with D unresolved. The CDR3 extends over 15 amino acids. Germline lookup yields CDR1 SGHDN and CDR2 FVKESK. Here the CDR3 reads CASSQGLRSYIEQFF. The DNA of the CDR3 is TGTGCCAGTAGCCAAGGTCTTAGGTCCTACATTGAGCAGTTCTTC.

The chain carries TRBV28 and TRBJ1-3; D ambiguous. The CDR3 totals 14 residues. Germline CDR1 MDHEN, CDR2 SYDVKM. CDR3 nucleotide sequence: TGTACTAGCTCAACACAGTTGGTGAGAAACACCATATATTTT. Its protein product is CTSSTQLVRNTIYF.

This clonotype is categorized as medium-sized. The CDR3 loop is CASSFDKNIQYF. The CDR3 nucleotides read TGTGCCAGCAGTTTCGATAAAAACATTCAGTACTTC. The chain links TRBV28 to TRBJ2-4, with D unclear. Deletions cut 3 bases from V and 4 bases from J, with 4 bases between. Germline V gene sequence: CDR1 MDHEN, CDR2 SYDVKM. CDR3 length: 12 amino acids.

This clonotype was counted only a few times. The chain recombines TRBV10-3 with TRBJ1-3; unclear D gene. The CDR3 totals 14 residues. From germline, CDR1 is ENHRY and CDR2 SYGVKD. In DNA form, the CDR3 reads TGTGGAATCAGTGAGTCAGTTTCTGGAAACACAACATATTTT. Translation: CGISESVSGNTTYF.

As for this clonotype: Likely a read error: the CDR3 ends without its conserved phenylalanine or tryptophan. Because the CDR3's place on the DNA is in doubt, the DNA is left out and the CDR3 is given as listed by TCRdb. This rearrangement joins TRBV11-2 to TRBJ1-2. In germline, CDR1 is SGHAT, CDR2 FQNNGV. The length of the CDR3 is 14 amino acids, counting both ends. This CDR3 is CASSLDNEMERLHL.

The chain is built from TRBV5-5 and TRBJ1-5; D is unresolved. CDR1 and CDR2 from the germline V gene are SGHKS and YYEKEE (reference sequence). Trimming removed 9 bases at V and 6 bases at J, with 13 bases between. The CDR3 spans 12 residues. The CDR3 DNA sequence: TGTGCCAACAGTTTGGGTGCTCAGCCCCAGCATTTT. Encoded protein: CANSLGAQPQHF.

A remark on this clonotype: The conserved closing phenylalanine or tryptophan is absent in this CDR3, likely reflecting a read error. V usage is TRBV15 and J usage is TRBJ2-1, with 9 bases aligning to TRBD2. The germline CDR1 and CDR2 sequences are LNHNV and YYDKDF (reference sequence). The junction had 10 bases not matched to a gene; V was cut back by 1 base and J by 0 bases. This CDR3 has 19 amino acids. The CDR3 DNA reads TGTGCCACCAGCAGAGTGAGGAGCGGGAGGCAGAGCTCCTACAATGAGCAGTTCATC. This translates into CATSRVRSGRQSSYNEQFI.